The T cell receptor (beta chain) described here comes from a study of blood T cell repertoires in COVID-19. Study details: The United States, Italy and Spain supplied acute and convalescent COVID-19 samples. Sources were T cells, B-cell-depleted T cells, or PBMCs; the material itself was cDNA or gDNA.

Germline V CDR1 and CDR2: MRHNA, SNTAGT. This CDR3 has 16 residues. V was cut by 2 bases and J by 3 bases, with 14 bases left in between. Researchers sorted participants into cohorts using their self-reported clinical history. The protocol was immunoSEQ multiplex PCR, while the TCRdb copy is restricted to in-frame clones and leaves out a portion. The repertoire holds roughly 130,000 clones, with about 83% as singletons. This chain uses TRBV6-4 with TRBJ2-1; no clear D. Sequenced: PBMCs or T cells enriched from blood (not recorded which). This receptor was identified in a woman aged 50 to 60 with acute COVID-19. CDR3 loop: CASSDGYTRSYNEQFF. DNA of the CDR3: TGTGCCAGCAGTGACGGCTATACAAGGAGCTACAATGAGCAGTTCTTC.